This T cell receptor (beta chain) originates from a study of blood T cell repertoires in COVID-19 (dated by TCRdb to the early 2020s). Notes on the research overall: For ImmuneRACE Cohort 3, a participant was defined as recovered based on two consecutive negative NP/OP PCR tests, clearance by a healthcare professional, or resolution of symptoms. Samples covering the acute and convalescent phases of COVID-19 were provided by collaborators in the United States, Italy and Spain. The material from the prospective study consisted of cDNA or gDNA derived from T cells, B-cell-depleted T cells, or PBMCs. Deeply sampled blood TCRbeta repertoires from subjects exposed to, actively infected with, or recovered from COVID-19 were included in the dataset. The repertoires were released in a freely available public database intended as a resource for research on the immune response to SARS-CoV-2. The samples were drawn from two sources: the first 160 participants of the ongoing ImmuneRACE study, and 1,254 subjects contributed by 6 global collaborators. Nearly every sample came with metadata listing a de-identified subject ID, COVID-19 status, age in years and sex. HLA class I and class II types, where available, came from metadata supplied by the sample provider rather than from assay-based typing.

Participants in the prospective study were enrolled through a virtual design, were aged about 18 to 100 years, and lived in roughly 24 United States geographic areas. In the prospective study, cohorts were assigned on the basis of participant-reported clinical history obtained from a screening survey and a study questionnaire. In the prospective study, whole blood, serum and a nasopharyngeal or oropharyngeal swab were collected from each participant by mobile phlebotomists. Additional blood draws and questionnaires over an approximately 2-month period could optionally be provided by prospective study participants. Before DNA extraction, prospective study blood samples were shipped either frozen or at room temperature. As regards this clone: No antigen is known for it. Base quality data are lacking; no much larger clone is found one base away.

Counted from cysteine to phenylalanine, this CDR3 has 16 amino acids. Solely the CDR3 DNA is kept, with 48 bases framed from the first base. Trimming costs V 5 bases and J 4 bases, and their ends lie 17 bases apart. CDR1 and CDR2 are read off the germline V gene as MGHRA and YSYEKL. The immunoSEQ Assay, a bias-controlled multiplex PCR, was used to amplify TCRbeta CDR3 regions from genomic DNA. The paper's data handling went like this. The number of nucleated cells in each sample was estimated by amplification of reference gene primers within the assay. To quantify the absolute abundance of each unique TCRbeta CDR3 rearrangement, sequence reads were collapsed and filtered. For each sample, productive Simpson clonality was calculated as the square root of Simpson's diversity index across productive rearrangements. TCRdb stores this immuneACCESS table with in-frame sequences only. Part of the clones is absent; in the studies checked, under half of the shortfall reflects unresolved V genes, and no reason is known for the rest. V and J calls and clone size are given by that table; D and trimming were obtained from the DNA. This sample lists around 190,000 clones; around 87% were detected once. Of the sample, around 23% is held by the ten largest clones.

The full study reports these points: Clinical and demographic metadata were provided uncurated, with the amount varying by source and participant.

This sequence uses TRBV4-1 and TRBJ2-2; perhaps TRBD1 is the D gene, with 6 bases matching. The sample taken for sequencing was PBMCs or T cells enriched from blood (not recorded which). The sequence was collected from a woman aged 40-49 years in a cohort exposed to, infected with or recovered from COVID-19 (not recorded which). The DNA reads as follows: TGCGCCAGCAGCAACAACAGGGTTGCGAGCACCGGGGAGCTGTTTTTT. It codes for CASSNNRVASTGELFF.